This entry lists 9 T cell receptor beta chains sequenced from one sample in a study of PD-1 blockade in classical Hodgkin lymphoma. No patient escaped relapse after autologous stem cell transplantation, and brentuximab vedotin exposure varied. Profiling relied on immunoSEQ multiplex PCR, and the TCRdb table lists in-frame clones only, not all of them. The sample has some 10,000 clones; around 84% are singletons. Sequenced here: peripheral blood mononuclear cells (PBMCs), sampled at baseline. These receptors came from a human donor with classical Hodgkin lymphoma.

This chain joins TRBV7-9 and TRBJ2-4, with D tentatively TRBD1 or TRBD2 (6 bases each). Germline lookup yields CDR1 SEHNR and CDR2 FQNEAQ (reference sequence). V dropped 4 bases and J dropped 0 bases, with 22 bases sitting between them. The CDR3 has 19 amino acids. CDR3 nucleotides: TGTGCCAGCAGCTGGAAGGGGGGCGCCTCGATTTTAGCCAAAAACATTCAGTACTTC. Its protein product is CASSWKGGASILAKNIQYF.

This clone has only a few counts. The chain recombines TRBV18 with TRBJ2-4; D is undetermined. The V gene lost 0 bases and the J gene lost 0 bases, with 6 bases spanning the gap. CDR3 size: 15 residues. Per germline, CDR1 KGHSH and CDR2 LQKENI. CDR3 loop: CASSPPQLAKNIQYF. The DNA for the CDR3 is TGTGCCAGCTCACCACCCCAGCTAGCCAAAAACATTCAGTACTTC. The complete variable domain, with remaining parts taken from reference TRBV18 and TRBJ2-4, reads NAGVMQNPRHLVRRRGQEARLRCSPMKGHSHVYWYRQLPEEGLKFMVYLQKENIIDESGMPKERFSAEFPKEGPSILRIQQVVRGDSAAYFCASSPPQLAKNIQYFGAGTRLSVL.

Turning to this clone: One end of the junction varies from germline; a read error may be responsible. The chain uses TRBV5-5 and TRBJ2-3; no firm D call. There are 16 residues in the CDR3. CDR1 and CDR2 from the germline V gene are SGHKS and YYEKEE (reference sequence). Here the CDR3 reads CASSLLGRQSTDTQYF. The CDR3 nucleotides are TGTGCCAGCAGCTTGTTGGGCAGGCAGAGCACTGATACGCAGTATTTT.

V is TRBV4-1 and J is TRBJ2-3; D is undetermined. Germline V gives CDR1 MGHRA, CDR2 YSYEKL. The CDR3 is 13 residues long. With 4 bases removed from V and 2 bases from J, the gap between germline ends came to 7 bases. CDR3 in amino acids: CASSRTLTDTQYF. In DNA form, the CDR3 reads TGCGCCAGCAGCCGAACTCTCACAGATACGCAGTATTTT.

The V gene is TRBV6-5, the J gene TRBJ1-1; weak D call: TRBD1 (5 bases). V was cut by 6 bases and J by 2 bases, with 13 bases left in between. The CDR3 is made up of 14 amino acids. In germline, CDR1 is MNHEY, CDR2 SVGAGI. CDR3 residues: CASSPIRGNTEAFF. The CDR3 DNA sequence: TGTGCCAGCAGCCCCATTAGGGGAAACACTGAAGCTTTCTTT.

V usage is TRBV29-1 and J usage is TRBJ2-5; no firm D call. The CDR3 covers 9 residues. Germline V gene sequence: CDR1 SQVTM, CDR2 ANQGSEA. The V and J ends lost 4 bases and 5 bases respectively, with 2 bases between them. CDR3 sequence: CSVGETQYF. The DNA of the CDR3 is TGCAGCGTTGGGGAGACCCAGTACTTC.

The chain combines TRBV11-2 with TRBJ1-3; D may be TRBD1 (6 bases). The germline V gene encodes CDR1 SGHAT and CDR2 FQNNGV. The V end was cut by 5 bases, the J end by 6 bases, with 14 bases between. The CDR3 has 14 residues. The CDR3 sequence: CASSGRQEENTIYF. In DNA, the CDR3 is TGTGCCAGCAGCGGTAGACAGGAAGAAAACACCATATATTTT.

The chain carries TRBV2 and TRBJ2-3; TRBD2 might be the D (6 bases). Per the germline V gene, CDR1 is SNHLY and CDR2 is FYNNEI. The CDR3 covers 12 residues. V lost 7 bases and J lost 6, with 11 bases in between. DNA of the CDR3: TGTGCCAGCAACGAGGGGAGGGATACGCAGTATTTT. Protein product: CASNEGRDTQYF.

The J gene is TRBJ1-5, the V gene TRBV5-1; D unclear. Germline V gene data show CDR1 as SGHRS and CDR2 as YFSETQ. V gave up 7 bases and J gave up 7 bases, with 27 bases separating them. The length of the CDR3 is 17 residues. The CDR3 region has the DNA TGCGCCAGCCAACTACCGAGAGTGGCCGGAGTTGGCCAGCCCCAGCATTTT. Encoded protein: CASQLPRVAGVGQPQHF.